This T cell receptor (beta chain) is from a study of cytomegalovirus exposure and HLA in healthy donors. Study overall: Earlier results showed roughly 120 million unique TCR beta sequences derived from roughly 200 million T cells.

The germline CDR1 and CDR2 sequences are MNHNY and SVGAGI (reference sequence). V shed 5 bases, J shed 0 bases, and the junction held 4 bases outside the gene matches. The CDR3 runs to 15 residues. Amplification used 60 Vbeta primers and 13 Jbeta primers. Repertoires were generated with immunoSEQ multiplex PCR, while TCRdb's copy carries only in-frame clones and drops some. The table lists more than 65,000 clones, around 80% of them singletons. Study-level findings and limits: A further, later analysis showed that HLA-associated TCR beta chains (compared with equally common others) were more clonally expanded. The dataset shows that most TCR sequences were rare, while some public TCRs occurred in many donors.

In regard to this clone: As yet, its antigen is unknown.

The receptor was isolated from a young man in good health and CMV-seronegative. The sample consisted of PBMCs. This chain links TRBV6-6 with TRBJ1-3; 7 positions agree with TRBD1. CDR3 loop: CASSPAGGSGNTIYF. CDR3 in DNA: TGTGCCAGCAGTCCCGCAGGGGGCTCTGGAAACACCATATATTTT.